This T cell receptor (beta chain) comes out of a study of T cells after yellow fever vaccination. For the study at large: In the case of low-cell-number fractions, SMART-Seq v4 Ultra Low Input was used for preparation.

Trimming took off 6 bases at V and 4 bases at J, with 18 bases between the two ends. The CDR3 runs to 15 residues. Germline-derived CDR1 and CDR2 are MNHNS and SASEGT. TCRdb used MiXCR to reprocess the 5' RACE reads, holding one entry per CDR3 protein. This table has under 300,000 distinct CDR3 sequences, around 13% appearing once. Notes on this clonotype: The antigen is not known.

General study results and limits: Shared CD4/CD8 clonotypes were a small share, likely from convergent recombination. Subsequent booster samples again held most clones from primary vaccination (under 98% CD4, approximately 85% CD8). By day 5 rather than day 15, the secondary response had peaked, though it was weaker.

This material consisted of CD4+ T cells sorted from PBMCs, taken 45 days after the yellow fever booster vaccination. V is TRBV6-1 and J is TRBJ1-1; D unclear. The clonotype was recovered from a man aged 25 to 40 who received the YFV17D yellow fever vaccine. The CDR3 sequence is CASSPLHRVATEAFF. CDR3 in DNA: TGTGCCAGCAGCCCCCTACACAGAGTTGCCACTGAAGCTTTCTTT.